The following is a T cell receptor (beta chain) sequence with its context. Antigen specificity is unknown. Lamina propria and intraepithelial lymphocytes were released by processing graft tissue. The data derive from a study of graft-versus-host responses after intestinal transplantation. Study-wide points: High graft-versus-host to host-versus-graft clonal ratios were found in allografts of patients who had graft-donor T cell macrochimerism. GvH clones surfaced in recipient marrow, some emerging earlier in ileum or blood.

Profiled with immunoSEQ multiplex PCR; TCRdb holds only in-frame clones, not every one. The sample comprises approximately 1,900 clones, about 90% of which are singletons, and 7% to 9% rests with the top ten. The CDR3 runs to 21 residues. Germline lookup yields CDR1 SGHDN and CDR2 FVKESK. With V trimmed by 2 bases and J by 3 bases, 18 bases remained unmatched. Sequenced material: ileum tissue, taken about 360 days after intestinal transplantation. This chain uses TRBV14 with TRBJ1-6; TRBD1 matches at 8 bases. This clonotype originated in a human patient who received an intestinal transplant, so some T cells may come from the graft donor. CDR3 amino acids: CASSQWDPTGVPALYNSPLHF. As DNA, the CDR3 is TGTGCCAGCAGCCAATGGGACCCGACAGGGGTCCCCGCTCTCTATAATTCACCCCTCCACTTT. Full variable domain (missing parts from reference TRBV14 and TRBJ1-6): EAGVTQFPSHSVIEKGQTVTLRCDPISGHDNLYWYRRVMGKEIKFLLHFVKESKQDESGMPNNRFLAERTGGTYSTLKVQPAELEDSGVYFCASSQWDPTGVPALYNSPLHFGNGTRLTVT.